Here is one T cell receptor (beta chain) with its context. Its target is unknown. A multiplex PCR was run with 60 Vbeta primers and 13 Jbeta primers. Profiling relied on immunoSEQ multiplex PCR, and the TCRdb table lists in-frame clones only, not all of them. The table has some 60,000 clones, over 75% seen once; the top ten hold approximately 5.9%. The sample comes from a study of cytomegalovirus exposure and HLA in healthy donors. The germline V and J ends were trimmed by 2 bases and 0 bases, with 4 bases remaining between them. CDR1 is SEHNR and CDR2 is FQNEAQ in the germline V gene (reference sequence). The CDR3 contains 13 residues. Findings and limits, study-wide: Confirmation in vitro established that three CMV-associated chains were specific for CMV antigens. A later analysis revealed that TCR association rates differed between HLA loci, peaking at DRB1 and bottoming out at HLA-C. Based on reports, TCR beta sequences accurately predicted HLA-A and HLA-B alleles for most subjects.

Sequenced input: PBMCs. The chain combines TRBV7-9 with TRBJ1-2, with D unclear. The TCR was taken from a male donor in good health and CMV-seronegative. CDR3 in amino acids: CASSLLTNYGYTF. As DNA, the CDR3 is TGTGCCAGCAGCTTATTAACTAACTATGGCTACACCTTC.